The sequence of this TCR beta chain was determined in a study of blood T cell repertoires in COVID-19. Study summary: Donors in the United States, Italy and Spain gave samples during acute or convalescent COVID-19. The analysed material was cDNA or gDNA that came from T cells, B-cell-depleted T cells, or PBMCs.

Patients at the Seattle site were enrolled during active infection and followed longitudinally. Per the study methods: Estimated nucleated cell counts came from reference gene primer amplification. Assay used: immunoSEQ multiplex PCR; TCRdb lists only in-frame clones, some missing. That table gives V, J and clone size, and the DNA gave D and trimming. The sample records 250,000 to 300,000 clones, roughly 92% being singletons. In germline, CDR1 is MNHEY, CDR2 SMNVEV (reference sequence). The CDR3 is made up of 13 amino acids. The junction had 4 bases not matched to a gene; V was cut back by 5 bases and J by 6 bases.

The chain combines TRBV27 with TRBJ2-3, with TRBD1 matching over 8 bases. The TCR comes from a woman aged 30 to 39 with COVID-19, enrolled during active disease. The sample was peripheral blood. CDR3: CASSVRQGDTQYF. DNA of the CDR3: TGTGCCAGCAGTGTCCGACAGGGGGATACGCAGTATTTT.